These 31 T cell receptor beta chains originate from one sample sequenced in a study of blood T cell repertoires in COVID-19. The data were produced by immunoSEQ multiplex PCR, yet TCRdb's version contains in-frame clones alone and is incomplete. Of approximately 200,000 clones in the sample, more than 65% were seen once. The sequenced sample was peripheral blood. The receptors derive from a woman aged 55 to 70 with acute or convalescent COVID-19.

The chain combines TRBV5-4 with TRBJ1-1, with D perhaps TRBD1 (5 bases). V was shortened by 4 bases and J by 0 bases, with 13 bases between the two germline ends. CDR3 length: 15 residues. CDR1 is SGHNT and CDR2 is YYREEE in the germline V gene (reference sequence). The DNA for the CDR3 is TGTGCCAGCAGCCAAGTGCGGGGGATGAACACTGAAGCTTTCTTT. This sequence encodes CASSQVRGMNTEAFF.

The V and J genes are TRBV16 and TRBJ2-3; D ambiguous. V was clipped by 0 bases and J by 3 bases, with 7 bases between them. This CDR3 region has 14 residues. CDR1 is KGHSY, CDR2 FQNENV, per germline. This CDR3 reads CASSQSKQTDTQYF. CDR3 nucleotides: TGTGCCAGCAGCCAATCGAAACAGACAGATACGCAGTATTTT.

The V call is TRBV25-1, the J call TRBJ2-5, with TRBD2 matching 11 bases. The CDR3 is made up of 16 amino acids. Germline CDR1 is MGHDK and CDR2 is SYGVNS. V shed 3 bases and J 1 base; nucleotides not matched to a gene: 4. The CDR3: CASSEASGGFQETQYF. CDR3 in DNA: TGTGCCAGCAGTGAGGCTAGCGGGGGGTTCCAAGAGACCCAGTACTTC.

The V gene is TRBV5-1, the J gene TRBJ2-3, with 16 bases that match TRBD2. Germline V gene lookup returns CDR1 SGHRS and CDR2 YFSETQ. The CDR3 is made up of 17 amino acids. V lost 4 bases, J lost 3 bases, and 5 bases stayed unmatched. CDR3 bases: TGCGCCAGCAGCCCGGGACTAGCGGGGGGGCCTACAGATACGCAGTATTTT. Amino acids: CASSPGLAGGPTDTQYF.

V is TRBV29-1 and J is TRBJ2-1; possibly TRBD1 for D (6 bases). The V gene's germline CDR1 is SQVTM and CDR2 ANQGSEA. The V end lost 6 bases, the J end lost 9 bases, and 24 bases lay between the germline ends. This CDR3 has 15 amino acids. DNA for the CDR3: TGCAGCGTCGCGACCGGACAGCGTTCTTCGAGTGAGCAGTTCTTC. This gives the protein CSVATGQRSSSEQFF.

The chain combines TRBV27 with TRBJ1-2, with D perhaps matching TRBD1 (5 bases). CDR1 MNHEY and CDR2 SMNVEV come from the germline V gene (reference sequence). The ends were cut back, 5 bases at V and 1 base at J, with 14 bases in the middle. The CDR3 loop spans 15 amino acids. CDR3 in DNA: TGTGCCAGCAGTGAGGGGACTCCTAATAACTATGGCTACACCTTC. It specifies CASSEGTPNNYGYTF.

The rearrangement uses TRBV30 and TRBJ2-7; D perhaps matches TRBD1 (6 bases). Per germline, CDR1 GTSNPN and CDR2 SVGIG (reference sequence). The ends were cut back, 1 base at V and 2 bases at J, with 12 bases in the middle. The CDR3 is 14 amino acids. In DNA form, the CDR3 reads TGTGCCTGGAGTGAAGCAGGGGCCCCCTACGAGCAGTACTTC. Its translation is CAWSEAGAPYEQYF.

J is TRBJ2-3 and V is TRBV5-4, with a weak D call TRBD2 (6 bases). Germline loops: CDR1 SGHNT, CDR2 YYREEE (reference sequence). V shed 0 bases and J shed 2 bases, with 10 bases lying between them. The CDR3 has 15 amino acids. The chain's CDR3 is CASSLGTTHTDTQYF. The CDR3 DNA reads as TGTGCCAGCAGCTTGGGGACTACCCACACAGATACGCAGTATTTT.

The rearrangement joins TRBV10-3 to TRBJ2-1; TRBD2 matches at 15 bases. The CDR3 totals 18 residues. V shed 10 bases and J 1 base; nucleotides not matched to a gene: 11. Germline V gene sequence: CDR1 ENHRY, CDR2 SYGVKD. The CDR3 DNA reads as TGTGCCAGCTCGGGACTAGCGGGGGGCATTGGGTCCTACAATGAGCAGTTCTTC. This codes for CASSGLAGGIGSYNEQFF.

CDR3 loop: CASGPGQPGRGYTF. The CDR3 nucleotides read TGTGCCAGCGGCCCGGGACAGCCGGGTCGAGGCTACACCTTC. This chain joins TRBV28 and TRBJ1-2; 7 bases agree with TRBD1. The CDR3 loop spans 14 amino acids. V trimming: 8 bases; J trimming: 8 bases; junction bases outside the gene matches: 14. Germline V gene sequence: CDR1 MDHEN, CDR2 SYDVKM.

This clone was observed once. The chain couples TRBV6-2 or TRBV6-3 to TRBJ2-2; 7 bases line up with TRBD1. CDR1 and CDR2 (germline): MNHEY, SVGEGT. The CDR3 runs to 20 residues. V was clipped by 5 bases and J by 4 bases; unmatched bases: 22. CDR3 loop: CASSRPGQFRSSDRTGELFF. The CDR3, as DNA: TGTGCCAGCAGTAGACCGGGACAGTTCCGGAGTAGTGATCGCACCGGGGAGCTGTTTTTT.

In its sample, this clone was seen many times. This chain connects TRBV4-1 to TRBJ1-1, with D possibly matching TRBD1 (5 bases). The CDR3 consists of 16 residues. Germline CDR1 reads MGHRA; CDR2 reads YSYEKL. Between the trimmed V and J ends, which lost 0 bases and 7 bases, there was a span of 18 bases. CDR3 sequence reads: CASSQDVRVVRSEAFF. CDR3 DNA sequence: TGCGCCAGCAGCCAAGATGTCAGGGTGGTTCGGAGTGAAGCTTTCTTT.

The genes are TRBV6-2 or TRBV6-3 and TRBJ2-7; a possible D gene is TRBD1 (5 bases). This CDR3 spans 14 amino acids. Deletions cut 6 bases from V and 6 bases from J, with 18 bases between. Germline V gene sequence: CDR1 MNHEY, CDR2 SVGEGT. The CDR3 nucleotides read TGTGCCAGCAGCCCGACAGTATCGGCTTCCGAGCAGTACTTC. This codes for CASSPTVSASEQYF.

This clone was seen a single time. The chain is built from TRBV28 and TRBJ1-1; D gene unclear. Germline loops: CDR1 MDHEN, CDR2 SYDVKM. There are 14 residues in the CDR3. V lost 1 base and J 3 bases, leaving 9 bases between the germline ends. This CDR3 reads CASSLSSVYTEAFF. DNA for the CDR3: TGTGCCAGCAGTTTATCTAGTGTGTACACTGAAGCTTTCTTT.

A few counts support this clone. V usage is TRBV19 and J usage is TRBJ1-4, with D unresolved. The length of the CDR3 is 15 residues. Between the trimmed V and J ends, which lost 5 bases and 0 bases, there was a span of 10 bases. Per the germline V gene, CDR1 is LNHDA and CDR2 is SQIVND (reference sequence). The CDR3 protein is CASSPRSATNEKLFF. The CDR3, as DNA: TGTGCCAGTAGTCCTAGATCTGCAACTAATGAAAAACTGTTTTTT.

This clone was counted a few times. The chain joins TRBV28 to TRBJ1-2, with no clear D. This CDR3 has 13 residues. The germline V gene encodes CDR1 MDHEN and CDR2 SYDVKM. The ends were cut back, 7 bases at V and 4 bases at J, with 13 bases in the middle. The CDR3 here is CASTGGWAYGYTF. The CDR3 bases are TGTGCCAGCACGGGAGGGTGGGCCTATGGCTACACCTTC.

With regard to this clone: The sample has other DNA sequences that encode this CDR3 too. V usage is TRBV19 and J usage is TRBJ2-3; possible D gene TRBD1, 5 bases. Per the germline V gene, CDR1 is LNHDA and CDR2 is SQIVND (reference sequence). This CDR3 comprises 15 residues. V was clipped by 5 bases and J by 0 bases, with 12 bases between them. The CDR3 sequence is CASSPTGASTDTQYF. DNA for the CDR3: TGTGCCAGTAGTCCCACTGGGGCAAGCACAGATACGCAGTATTTT.

The gene calls are TRBV7-6 and TRBJ2-2; 11 nucleotides agree with TRBD2. This CDR3 spans 16 amino acids. Unmatched junction bases numbered 4, after V lost 1 base and J lost 6 bases. CDR1 is SGHVS and CDR2 is FNYEAQ in the germline V gene. Here the CDR3 reads CASSLGTSGGAGELFF. DNA of the CDR3: TGTGCCAGCAGCTTAGGCACTAGCGGGGGCGCCGGGGAGCTGTTTTTT.

The gene calls are TRBV4-1 and TRBJ2-2; D might be TRBD1 (6 bases). This CDR3 is 14 amino acids long. CDR1 and CDR2 (germline): MGHRA, YSYEKL. V lost 1 base and J lost 6, with 9 bases in between. The CDR3 spells CASSQGGGPGELFF. The DNA of the CDR3 is TGCGCCAGCAGCCAAGGTGGGGGCCCCGGGGAGCTGTTTTTT.

This chain connects TRBV19 to TRBJ1-2; 9 nucleotides match TRBD1. Germline CDR1 and CDR2: LNHDA and SQIVND (reference sequence). This CDR3 spans 12 amino acids. After removal of 10 bases from V and 5 bases from J, the junction contained 5 bases not matched to a gene. Written as DNA, the CDR3 is TGTGCCATCGCGACAGGGGGATATGGCTACACCTTC. It specifies CAIATGGYGYTF.

The chain uses TRBV6-5 and TRBJ1-5; a weak D match, TRBD1 (5 bases). This CDR3 is 15 amino acids long. Germline V gives CDR1 MNHEY, CDR2 SVGAGI. Trimming left V 8 bases short and J 4 bases short, with 18 bases between. CDR3 sequence reads: CASRKGQLSNQPQHF. CDR3 coding DNA: TGTGCCAGCCGCAAAGGACAACTATCAAATCAGCCCCAGCATTTT.

This clone was seen only a few times. The V and J genes are TRBV5-1 and TRBJ1-2, with D possibly matching TRBD1 (5 bases). CDR3 length: 15 amino acids. Trimming shortened V by 4 bases and J by 8 bases, and 21 bases separated the two germline ends. The germline V gene has CDR1 SGHRS and CDR2 YFSETQ. This CDR3 is CASSPGWGAGDGYTF. The CDR3 region has the DNA TGCGCCAGCAGCCCCGGTTGGGGCGCAGGAGACGGCTACACCTTC.

This chain links TRBV12-3 or TRBV12-4 with TRBJ2-2; no clear D. The V gene lost 5 bases and the J gene lost 2 bases, with 6 bases spanning the gap. This CDR3 contains 13 residues. The CDR3 nucleotides read TGTGCCAGCAGTCGGGTAAACACCGGGGAGCTGTTTTTT. It codes for CASSRVNTGELFF.

In DNA, the CDR3 is TGTGCCAGCAGCTTCCGCACAGCTAACACTGAAGCTTTCTTT. It translates to CASSFRTANTEAFF. J is TRBJ1-1 and V is TRBV11-2; D unresolved. The CDR3 totals 14 residues. CDR1 and CDR2 (germline): SGHAT, FQNNGV. Deletions cut 3 bases from V and 2 bases from J, with 10 bases between. Complete variable domain (other parts from reference TRBV11-2 and TRBJ1-1): EAGVAQSPRYKIIEKRQSVAFWCNPISGHATLYWYQQILGQGPKLLIQFQNNGVVDDSQLPKDRFSAERLKGVDSTLKIQPAKLEDSAVYLCASSFRTANTEAFFGQGTRLTVV.

The chain links TRBV7-9 to TRBJ1-1; 7 bases are shared with TRBD1. The CDR3 is made up of 15 amino acids. Per the germline V gene, CDR1 is SEHNR and CDR2 is FQNEAQ (reference sequence). Trimming removed 2 bases from V and 3 bases from J; junction bases left unmatched: 6. As DNA, the CDR3 is TGTGCCAGCAGCTTACTTGGCAGGGGGGACACTGAAGCTTTCTTT. This encodes CASSLLGRGDTEAFF.

The chain joins TRBV2 to TRBJ2-1, with TRBD2 as a possible D gene (6 bases). The germline CDR1 and CDR2 sequences are SNHLY and FYNNEI. The CDR3 has 14 residues. V was pared by 7 bases and J by 2 bases, with 12 bases between. In nucleotides, the CDR3 is TGTGCCAGCAATTTTGCGGGGACCTACAATGAGCAGTTCTTC. Translated, it gives CASNFAGTYNEQFF. Combining the CDR3 with reference TRBV2 and TRBJ2-1 gives the whole variable domain EPEVTQTPSHQVTQMGQEVILRCVPISNHLYFYWYRQILGQKVEFLVSFYNNEISEKSEIFDDQFSVERPDGSNFTLKIRSTKLEDSAMYFCASNFAGTYNEQFFGPGTRLTVL.

V is TRBV25-1 and J is TRBJ2-6; no reliable D call. Trimming removed 4 bases from V and 1 base from J, with 8 bases in between. The length of the CDR3 is 15 residues. Germline lookup yields CDR1 MGHDK and CDR2 SYGVNS. For the CDR3, the DNA is TGTGCCAGCAGTGTAGATTTTTCTGGGGCCAACGTCCTGACTTTC. Translating it yields CASSVDFSGANVLTF.

The table lists this clone with a count of one. The rearrangement joins TRBV6-5 to TRBJ1-4; the D gene is possibly TRBD1 (5 bases). The CDR3 runs to 11 residues. The V end lost 7 bases, the J end lost 8 bases, and 8 bases lay between the germline ends. Germline V gene lookup returns CDR1 MNHEY and CDR2 SVGAGI. The CDR3 coding sequence is TGTGCCAGCAAACGGGGGGAAAAACTGTTTTTT. Translating gives CASKRGEKLFF.

The chain is built from TRBV5-1 and TRBJ1-3, with 7 bases that match TRBD1. The length of the CDR3 is 16 residues. V was clipped by 3 bases and J by 9 bases; unmatched bases: 15. Germline V gives CDR1 SGHRS, CDR2 YFSETQ. CDR3 coding DNA: TGCGCCAGCAGCTCAGAAGGGGGCCTGGTCGGAGCCACCATATATTTT. Its protein product is CASSSEGGLVGATIYF.

This clone came up once. The chain couples TRBV10-3 to TRBJ1-2; possible D gene TRBD1, 5 bases. V lost 6 bases and J 7 bases, leaving 9 bases between the germline ends. The CDR3 has 11 residues. Germline CDR1 is ENHRY and CDR2 is SYGVKD. The CDR3 loop is CAISQGLGYTF. For the CDR3, the DNA is TGTGCCATCAGCCAGGGACTTGGCTACACCTTC.

The chain employs TRBV13 and TRBJ1-2; D is possibly TRBD1 (6 bases). This CDR3 contains 15 residues. From germline, CDR1 is PRHDT and CDR2 FYEKMQ (reference sequence). The V gene lost 6 bases and the J gene lost 2 bases, with 16 bases spanning the gap. The CDR3 DNA follows: TGTGCCAGCAGAGGTCCGGGACAAGAAAACTATGGCTACACCTTC. Translating it yields CASRGPGQENYGYTF.